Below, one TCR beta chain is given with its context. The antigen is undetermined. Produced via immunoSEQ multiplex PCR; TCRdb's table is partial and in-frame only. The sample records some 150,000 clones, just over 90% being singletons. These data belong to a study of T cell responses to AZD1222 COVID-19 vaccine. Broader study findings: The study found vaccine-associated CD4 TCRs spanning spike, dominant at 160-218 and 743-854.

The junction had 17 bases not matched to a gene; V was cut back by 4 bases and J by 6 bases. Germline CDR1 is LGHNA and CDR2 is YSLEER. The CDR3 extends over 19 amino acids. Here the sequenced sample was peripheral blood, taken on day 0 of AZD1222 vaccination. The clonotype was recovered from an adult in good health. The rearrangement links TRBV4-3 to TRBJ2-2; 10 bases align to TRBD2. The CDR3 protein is CASSPIWGASGSLSGELFF. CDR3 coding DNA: TGCGCCAGCAGCCCTATCTGGGGGGCTAGCGGGAGTTTGTCCGGGGAGCTGTTTTTT.